Reported below is one TCR beta chain. Its antigen is not yet known. There are no base qualities to consult, and no much larger clone falls within one base. Within the sample, other DNA sequences also encode this same CDR3. In light of the paper, this sample's time point label describes: baseline before first vaccination. The vaccinee samples were drawn from two UK trials, COV001 and COV002, one of which was a single-blind randomized controlled phase 2/3 trial testing AZD1222 (ChAdOx1 nCoV-19) in healthy adults. Trial participant PBMC samples were collected at day 0 and day 28 after the second dose for TCRbeta chain sequencing. The CDR3 runs 13 residues from the cysteine to the phenylalanine. Only CDR3 DNA is held: 39 bases, read in frame from base 1. Relative to germline, V is missing 5 bases and J is missing 8 bases, with 7 bases of the junction outside any gene match. CDR1 and CDR2 were assigned from the germline V gene as SGHTA and FQGNSA.

The CDR3 regions of human TCRbeta chains were analyzed by immunosequencing. Concerning the study's data processing: Repertoire TCRs were matched against a reference library of SARS-CoV-2-specific TCRs generated with the MIRA antigen-specificity platform. Breadth was defined as the fraction of unique TCRs that were SARS-CoV-2-associated, and depth was defined as the fraction of total T cells that were SARS-CoV-2-associated. Using the MIRA data, each spike-specific TCR was mapped to the spike region that the TCR reacts to and placed in a CD4 or CD8 class. Log10-transformed breadth and depth values were compared by one-way ANOVA with Sidak's multiple comparisons tests. The table was pulled from immuneACCESS by TCRdb, which kept in-frame rearrangements only. Such tables lose some clones; where checked, under half of the loss comes from unresolved V genes, and the rest has no known cause. V, J and clone size are taken as reported in that table, and D and trimming were inferred from the DNA itself. A total of roughly 90,000 clones appear in this sample, approximately 83% of them only once. The ten largest clonotypes hold about 6% of the sample.

These data come from a study of T cell responses to AZD1222 COVID-19 vaccine (dated by TCRdb to the early 2020s). Some background on the complete study: AZD1222 recipients with second doses at about 4 weeks or about 12 weeks were pooled, because spike-specific TCR depth and breadth did not differ between schedules. TCR sequencing covered 233 trial participants: nearly 210 given two doses of AZD1222 and 26 given two doses of MenACWY control vaccine. Enrollment into the trials was organized by age into subgroups of 18-55, 56-69 and 70-plus years, and those subgroups contained roughly 160, 29 and 62 TCR-sequenced participants, respectively. Beyond this particular receptor, the publication reports: Because no day 14 peak-response samples were available, the repertoires could be characterized only after the peak T cell response. Participants were mostly white British, with more females than males. The authors suggested clonal diversity may have been underestimated. Reportedly, close to half of the unique spike-specific TCRs recognized epitopes lying outside the regions that are mutated in the B.1.351 and B.1.1.7 variants. Vaccine-associated CD4 TCRs spanned the whole spike protein, with dominant responses in regions 160-218 and 743-854. Spike-specific TCR breadth and depth rose significantly after two AZD1222 doses compared with day 0 and with MenACWY recipients. Conclusions about previously exposed vaccinees are limited, since just 6 or 7 AZD1222 recipients were seropositive for SARS-CoV-2 at baseline. In the small 56-69-year group, the increase in depth fell short of significance, most likely because of low power.

The rearrangement combines TRBV7-2 with TRBJ1-2, and 8 junctional nucleotides match TRBD1. The sample in question was peripheral blood, obtained on day 0 of AZD1222 vaccination. This receptor was taken from an adult in good health. CDR3 sequence: CASSQGQGGGYTF. The sequenced DNA is TGTGCCAGCAGCCAAGGACAGGGCGGAGGCTACACCTTC.